This passage covers 32 T cell receptor beta chains from one sample sequenced in a study of shared clonotypes between healthy human individuals. Assay: immunoSEQ multiplex PCR; the TCRdb copy retains only in-frame clones and omits some. The repertoire holds about 600,000 clones, with roughly 96% as singletons. Positive CCR7 selection of CD45RO-negative cells yielded the naive CD8 cells, and terminally differentiated effector memory CD45RA+ cells were excluded. Sequencing used naive CD8+ T cells sorted from blood. The receptors originated from a woman aged 30 to 39 in good health.

This chain uses TRBV19 with TRBJ1-5; D call uncertain. The V gene's germline CDR1 is LNHDA and CDR2 SQIVND (reference sequence). The V end was cut by 5 bases, the J end by 1 base, with 9 bases between. CDR3 size: 14 residues. The chain's CDR3 is CASSYGESNQPQHF. Written as DNA, the CDR3 is TGTGCCAGTAGTTACGGCGAGAGCAATCAGCCCCAGCATTTT.

The sample holds one count of this clone. The chain carries TRBV5-4 and TRBJ2-3; 8 bases align to TRBD2. V lost 4 bases and J lost 4; bases outside the gene matches: 11. CDR1 and CDR2 from the germline V gene are SGHNT and YYREEE (reference sequence). The CDR3 extends over 16 amino acids. The CDR3 loop is CASSEGLDLVADTQYF. In DNA, the CDR3 is TGTGCCAGCAGCGAGGGACTAGACCTGGTCGCAGATACGCAGTATTTT.

The V call is TRBV19, the J call TRBJ2-1; 8 bases map to TRBD2. V trimming: 1 base; J trimming: 4 bases; junction bases outside the gene matches: 3. Germline loops: CDR1 LNHDA, CDR2 SQIVND (reference sequence). The CDR3 consists of 15 residues. The CDR3 DNA follows: TGTGCCAGTAGTATAGTAGGGACTAGTTACAATGAGCAGTTCTTC. Encoded protein: CASSIVGTSYNEQFF. The full variable domain, its missing parts supplied by reference TRBV19 and TRBJ2-1, is DGGITQSPKYLFRKEGQNVTLSCEQNLNHDAMYWYRQDPGQGLRLIYYSQIVNDFQKGDIAEGYSVSREKKESFPLTVTSAQKNPTAFYLCASSIVGTSYNEQFFGPGTRLTVL.

This sequence joins TRBV27 and TRBJ2-5, with a possible D match to TRBD2 (6 bases). The CDR3 sequence is 12 residues long. In germline, CDR1 is MNHEY, CDR2 SMNVEV (reference sequence). With 5 bases removed from V and 4 bases from J, the gap between germline ends came to 8 bases. CDR3 sequence (DNA): TGTGCCAGCAGTGGGGGAGGAGAGACCCAGTACTTC. This codes for CASSGGGETQYF.

This chain joins TRBV11-2 and TRBJ1-1; weak D call: TRBD1 (5 bases). Germline V gene lookup returns CDR1 SGHAT and CDR2 FQNNGV. CDR3 length: 14 residues. Trimming shortened V by 4 bases and J by 0 bases, and 9 bases separated the two germline ends. The CDR3 DNA is TGTGCCAGCAGCTCCAGGGAACTGAACACTGAAGCTTTCTTT. Amino acids: CASSSRELNTEAFF.

J is TRBJ1-2 and V is TRBV29-1, with TRBD1 matching 9 bases. Germline-derived CDR1 and CDR2 are SQVTM and ANQGSEA. The CDR3 loop spans 13 amino acids. J gave up 4 bases and V 7 bases, and 7 bases lay outside the gene matches. CDR3: CSALQGAIYGYTF. DNA for the CDR3: TGCAGCGCACTACAGGGGGCCATCTATGGCTACACCTTC.

This chain connects TRBV4-1 to TRBJ2-7; D remains ambiguous. Germline CDR1 MGHRA, CDR2 YSYEKL. V dropped 1 base and J dropped 3 bases, with 13 bases sitting between them. The CDR3 runs 15 residues. CDR3 amino acids: CASSQGGHLSYEQYF. The CDR3 DNA reads as TGCGCCAGCAGCCAAGGGGGTCACCTTAGCTACGAGCAGTACTTC.

The J gene is TRBJ2-4, the V gene TRBV28; 7 positions agree with TRBD2. The length of the CDR3 is 17 residues. Unmatched junction bases numbered 10, after V lost 1 base and J lost 4 bases. The germline CDR1 and CDR2 sequences are MDHEN and SYDVKM. The CDR3 loop reads CASSLSLSGETKNIQYF. In DNA, the CDR3 is TGTGCCAGCAGTTTATCTCTAAGCGGGGAAACTAAAAACATTCAGTACTTC.

This clone has only one observation. Within the sample, other DNA sequences also encode this same CDR3. The chain employs TRBV27 and TRBJ2-1; D unclear. V was shortened by 3 bases and J by 0 bases, with 6 bases between the two germline ends. Germline assignment: CDR1 MNHEY and CDR2 SMNVEV (reference sequence). This CDR3 has 14 residues. CDR3 sequence reads: CASSLMGSYNEQFF. CDR3 DNA: TGTGCCAGCAGTTTGATGGGCTCCTACAATGAGCAGTTCTTC.

The gene calls are TRBV5-1 and TRBJ1-1, with unresolved D. The germline gives CDR1 SGHRS, CDR2 YFSETQ. The CDR3 runs to 13 residues. Trimming shortened V by 3 bases and J by 0 bases, and 6 bases separated the two germline ends. The CDR3 region is CASSSTVNTEAFF. DNA for the CDR3: TGCGCCAGCAGCTCAACAGTGAACACTGAAGCTTTCTTT.

This chain connects TRBV27 to TRBJ1-1; the match to TRBD1 covers 7 bases. The CDR3 has 14 residues. Per germline, CDR1 MNHEY and CDR2 SMNVEV (reference sequence). V lost 4 bases and J lost 6; bases outside the gene matches: 8. CDR3 sequence: CASSSRDSLSEAFF. The CDR3 DNA reads TGTGCCAGCAGTTCTCGGGACAGTTTGTCTGAAGCTTTCTTT.

V is TRBV28 and J is TRBJ2-1; perhaps TRBD1 as D (6 bases). This CDR3 comprises 14 residues. The germline V and J ends were trimmed by 5 bases and 7 bases, with 15 bases remaining between them. From germline, CDR1 is MDHEN and CDR2 SYDVKM. CDR3 sequence (DNA): TGTGCCAGCAGTGGTTACAGGGAAGTGAATGAGCAGTTCTTC. It yields the protein CASSGYREVNEQFF.

The gene calls are TRBV28 and TRBJ2-1; 8 nucleotides match TRBD1. The V and J ends lost 7 bases and 5 bases, in that order; junction bases with no gene match: 10. Germline loops: CDR1 MDHEN, CDR2 SYDVKM. This CDR3 has 15 amino acids. CDR3 amino acids: CASTSAGGINNEQFF. The DNA for the CDR3 is TGTGCCAGCACCTCTGCAGGGGGCATTAACAATGAGCAGTTCTTC.

Comment on this clone: One junction end does not reproduce the germline sequence, and a read error may be involved. The gene calls are TRBV5-3 and TRBJ2-5; D ambiguous. TRBV5-3 has ORF status, its function being uncertain. The CDR3 totals 11 residues. The CDR3 reads CASSFGETQYF. CDR3 DNA sequence: TGTGCCAGCAGCTTTGGAGAGACCCAGTACTTC.

This chain links TRBV7-9 with TRBJ2-3; tentative D call: TRBD2 (5 bases). Trimming left V 5 bases short and J 2 bases short, with 23 bases between. This CDR3 has 18 residues. Germline-derived CDR1 and CDR2 are SEHNR and FQNEAQ (reference sequence). The CDR3 here is CASSLQLDLPGSTDTQYF. CDR3 sequence (DNA): TGTGCCAGCAGCCTCCAGCTGGACCTACCGGGGTCCACAGATACGCAGTATTTT.

J is TRBJ2-2 and V is TRBV5-6; unclear D gene. The CDR3 has 13 amino acids. Between the trimmed V and J ends, which lost 4 bases and 5 bases, there was a span of 9 bases. Germline loops: CDR1 SGHDT, CDR2 YYEEEE. The CDR3 nucleotides read TGTGCCAGCAGCCAGCAGACTACCGGGGAGCTGTTTTTT. It yields the protein CASSQQTTGELFF.

CDR3 amino acids: CASSYSSVEQFF. In DNA form, the CDR3 reads TGTGCCAGCAGTTACTCCAGCGTTGAGCAGTTCTTC. This chain links TRBV6-6 with TRBJ2-1; D remains ambiguous. V was cut by 0 bases and J by 9 bases, with 6 bases left in between. Germline V gene data show CDR1 as MNHNY and CDR2 as SVGAGI (reference sequence). CDR3 size: 12 residues.

V and J are TRBV2 and TRBJ2-1, with 8 bases matching TRBD2. The ends lost 7 bases at V and 5 bases at J; junction bases unmatched: 10. The CDR3 totals 15 residues. Looked up from germline, CDR1 is SNHLY and CDR2 is FYNNEI. This chain's CDR3 is CASIRSLAVNNEQFF. The CDR3 coding sequence is TGTGCCAGCATTCGATCACTAGCGGTTAACAATGAGCAGTTCTTC.

The V and J genes are TRBV5-1 and TRBJ1-1; maybe TRBD1 (5 bases). Trimming removed 3 bases from V and 2 bases from J, with 8 bases in between. This CDR3 spans 13 amino acids. In germline, CDR1 is SGHRS, CDR2 YFSETQ. In DNA form, the CDR3 reads TGCGCCAGCAGCTCATGGACAAACACTGAAGCTTTCTTT. Its protein is CASSSWTNTEAFF. Looking up the rest from reference TRBV5-1 and TRBJ1-1 gives the full variable domain: KAGVTQTPRYLIKTRGQQVTLSCSPISGHRSVSWYQQTPGQGLQFLFEYFSETQRNKGNFPGRFSGRQFSNSRSEMNVSTLELGDSALYLCASSSWTNTEAFFGQGTRLTVV.

CDR3 nucleotides: TGTGCCAGCAGCTTAGCTTGGGGAGCGGGGGAGCAGTACTTC. This encodes CASSLAWGAGEQYF. The chain employs TRBV11-2 and TRBJ2-7, with TRBD2 matching over 7 bases. The ends lost 1 base at V and 7 bases at J; junction bases unmatched: 7. The CDR3 spans 14 residues. Germline loops: CDR1 SGHAT, CDR2 FQNNGV.

The CDR3 region has the DNA TGTGCCAGCAGCGTTTCCGGGACTAGCGTCCCCACAGATACGCAGTATTTT. The encoded protein is CASSVSGTSVPTDTQYF. The gene calls are TRBV9 and TRBJ2-3, with TRBD2 matching 10 bases. The CDR3 totals 17 residues. Trimming took 2 bases from V and 2 from J; bases not matched to a gene: 8. Looked up from germline, CDR1 is SGDLS and CDR2 is YYNGEE.

The chain employs TRBV27 and TRBJ1-1; TRBD1 aligns across 11 bases. This CDR3 has 14 residues. After removal of 8 bases from V and 5 bases from J, the junction contained 7 bases not matched to a gene. CDR1 is MNHEY and CDR2 is SMNVEV in the germline V gene (reference sequence). This CDR3 is CASGWTGGATEAFF. The CDR3 bases are TGTGCCAGCGGCTGGACAGGGGGCGCAACTGAAGCTTTCTTT.

J is TRBJ2-5 and V is TRBV5-1; 11 nucleotides agree with TRBD2. In germline, CDR1 is SGHRS, CDR2 YFSETQ. The CDR3 totals 16 residues. Trimming at V came to 4 bases and at J to 5 bases, leaving 10 bases not matched to a gene. The CDR3: CASSPKLAGDGETQYF. As DNA, the CDR3 is TGCGCCAGCAGCCCCAAACTAGCGGGAGACGGTGAGACCCAGTACTTC.

The chain is built from TRBV27 and TRBJ2-7; D may be TRBD1 (6 bases). Germline CDR1 reads MNHEY; CDR2 reads SMNVEV (reference sequence). This CDR3 is built from 17 residues. Between the trimmed V and J ends, which lost 6 bases and 3 bases, there was a span of 24 bases. The CDR3 reads CASRIHGSGANYYEQYF. CDR3 in DNA: TGTGCCAGCAGGATCCATGGTTCAGGGGCGAACTACTACGAGCAGTACTTC.

Comment on this clone: At one end, the junction sequence differs from germline, possibly due to a read error. This chain connects TRBV6-6 to TRBJ2-7; the D gene is possibly TRBD1 (8 bases). Germline V gene data show CDR1 as MNHNY and CDR2 as SVGAGI (reference sequence). The CDR3 sequence is 12 residues long. The CDR3 here is CASSYTGGDYHF. The CDR3 nucleotides are TGTGCCAGCAGTTACACAGGGGGGGACTACCACTTC.

The count of this clone is one. Other DNA sequences from this sample encode an identical CDR3 as well. The chain is built from TRBV29-1 and TRBJ2-7; TRBD1 aligns across 10 bases. The germline V gene encodes CDR1 SQVTM and CDR2 ANQGSEA. CDR3 length: 13 residues. Unmatched junction bases numbered 2, after V lost 3 bases and J lost 3 bases. CDR3 residues: CSVEGTGDYEQYF. DNA for the CDR3: TGCAGCGTTGAGGGGACAGGGGACTACGAGCAGTACTTC.

V and J are TRBV28 and TRBJ2-7; TRBD1 agrees at 7 bases. The germline gives CDR1 MDHEN, CDR2 SYDVKM. The ends lost 4 bases at V and 1 base at J; junction bases unmatched: 7. CDR3 length: 15 amino acids. The CDR3 sequence: CASSSVGTASYEQYF. The CDR3 coding sequence is TGTGCCAGCAGTTCAGTTGGGACAGCTTCCTACGAGCAGTACTTC.

The rearrangement joins TRBV4-2 to TRBJ2-5; maybe TRBD2 (5 bases). The CDR3 totals 15 residues. Deletions cut 0 bases from V and 5 bases from J, with 13 bases between. Per germline, CDR1 LGHNA and CDR2 YNFKEQ. In DNA form, the CDR3 reads TGTGCCAGCAGCCAAGATACCGGACTCGGGGAGACCCAGTACTTC. This encodes CASSQDTGLGETQYF.

This clone came up once. This chain joins TRBV27 and TRBJ2-1; 8 bases fit TRBD2. Germline V gene sequence: CDR1 MNHEY, CDR2 SMNVEV (reference sequence). The CDR3 runs to 14 residues. Germline trimming cut 5 bases from V and 4 bases from J; bases unmatched to any gene: 4. CDR3 DNA: TGTGCCAGCAGTACTAGCGGCTTGTACAATGAGCAGTTCTTC. It translates to CASSTSGLYNEQFF.

The genes are TRBV6-5 and TRBJ1-5; TRBD1 agrees at 7 bases. The CDR3 is 12 residues long. CDR1 and CDR2 from the germline V gene are MNHEY and SVGAGI. J lost 4 bases, V lost 6 bases, and 0 bases had no gene match. The DNA of the CDR3 is TGTGCCAGCAGACAGGGGAATCAGCCCCAGCATTTT. Amino acids: CASRQGNQPQHF.

The chain carries TRBV15 and TRBJ2-7, with 8 bases fitting TRBD2. The CDR3 is 14 residues long. After removal of 4 bases from V and 1 base from J, the junction contained 3 bases not matched to a gene. Germline CDR1 LNHNV, CDR2 YYDKDF (reference sequence). Here the CDR3 reads CATSTGLGSYEQYF. CDR3 in DNA: TGTGCCACCAGCACGGGACTAGGTTCCTACGAGCAGTACTTC.

CDR3 in amino acids: CASRLGPGMQGEQYF. In nucleotides, the CDR3 is TGTGCCAGCAGGTTAGGCCCCGGGATGCAGGGCGAGCAGTACTTC. The V gene is TRBV27, the J gene TRBJ2-7; D tentatively reads TRBD1 or TRBD2 (5 bases each). Per the germline V gene, CDR1 is MNHEY and CDR2 is SMNVEV (reference sequence). The CDR3 extends over 15 amino acids. Trimming stripped 6 bases from V and 6 bases from J, with 21 bases between.